This section outlines one T cell receptor (beta chain) sequence together with its context. The antigen is unknown. Both 60 Vbeta primers and 13 Jbeta primers went into the PCR. Measured with immunoSEQ multiplex PCR; TCRdb has only the in-frame clones, and not every one. The repertoire includes about 220,000 clones, approximately 82% of them detected once, and 0.63% sits in the top ten. This entry is derived from a study of cytomegalovirus exposure and HLA in healthy donors. Study observations and caveats: Researchers reportedly found TCR beta sequences accurately predicted most subjects' HLA-A and HLA-B alleles.

CDR1 and CDR2 (germline): KGHSH, LQKENI. CDR3 length: 15 residues. Trimming removed 0 bases from V and 2 bases from J; junction bases left unmatched: 1. The chain carries TRBV18 and TRBJ2-7; 10 positions agree with TRBD1. The specimen was PBMCs. This TCR was sampled from a man aged 18 to 29 in good health and CMV-seronegative. CDR3 DNA sequence: TGTGCCAGCTCACCACCGGGGACAGGGGCCTACGAGCAGTACTTC. It yields the protein CASSPPGTGAYEQYF.